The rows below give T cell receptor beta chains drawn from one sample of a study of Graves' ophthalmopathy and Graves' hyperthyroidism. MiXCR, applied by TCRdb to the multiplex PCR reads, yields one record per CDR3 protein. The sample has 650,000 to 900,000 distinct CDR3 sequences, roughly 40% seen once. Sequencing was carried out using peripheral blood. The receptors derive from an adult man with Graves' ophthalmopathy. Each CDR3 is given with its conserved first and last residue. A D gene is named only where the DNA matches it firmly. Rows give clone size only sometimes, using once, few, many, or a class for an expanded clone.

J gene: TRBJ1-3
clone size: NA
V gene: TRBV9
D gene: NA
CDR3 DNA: TGTGCCAGCAGCGTATGGAGGAACACCATATATTTT
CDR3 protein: CASSVWRNTIYF

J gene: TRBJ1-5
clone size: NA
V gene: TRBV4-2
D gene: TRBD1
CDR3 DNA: TGTGCCAGCAGCCAAGATAGACAGGGGGATCAGCCCCAGCATTTT
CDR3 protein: CASSQDRQGDQPQHF

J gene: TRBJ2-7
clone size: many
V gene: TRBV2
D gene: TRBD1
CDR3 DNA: TGTGCCAGCATTTGGACAGGGGGCACCTACGAGCAGTACTTC
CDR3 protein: CASIWTGGTYEQYF

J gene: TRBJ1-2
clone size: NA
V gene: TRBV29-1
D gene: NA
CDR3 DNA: TGCAGCGTTGAGAGGACAGCTAACTATGGCTACACCTTC
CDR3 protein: CSVERTANYGYTF

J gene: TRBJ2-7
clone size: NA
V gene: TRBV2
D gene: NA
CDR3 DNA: TGTGCCAGCAGTGACCCCGACGGCGGGCGATACTACTACGAGCAGTACTTC
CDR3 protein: CASSDPDGGRYYYEQYF

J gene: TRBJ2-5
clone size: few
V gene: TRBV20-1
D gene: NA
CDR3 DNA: TGCAGTGCGAGAGGTCTTCAAGAGACCCAGTACTTC
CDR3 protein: CSARGLQETQYF

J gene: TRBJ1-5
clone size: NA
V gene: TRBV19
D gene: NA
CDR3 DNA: TGTGCCAGTAGTCCTAATGGGGGAGGTTATAGCAATCAGCCCCAGCATTTT
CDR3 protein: CASSPNGGGYSNQPQHF

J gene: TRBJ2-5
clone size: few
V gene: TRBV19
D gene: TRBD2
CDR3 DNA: TGTGCCAGTAGTTCGGGAGGGGCAATGTACCAAGAGACCCAGTACTTC
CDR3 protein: CASSSGGAMYQETQYF

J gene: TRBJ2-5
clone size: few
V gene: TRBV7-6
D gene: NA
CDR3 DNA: TGTGCCAGCAGCCAAGATTGGGCACACCAAGAGACCCAGTACTTC
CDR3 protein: CASSQDWAHQETQYF

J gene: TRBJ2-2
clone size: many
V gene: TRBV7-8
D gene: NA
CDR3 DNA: TGTGCCAGCAGCACCGCCGTCCTTTTCTACACCGGGGAGCTGTTTTTT
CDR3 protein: CASSTAVLFYTGELFF

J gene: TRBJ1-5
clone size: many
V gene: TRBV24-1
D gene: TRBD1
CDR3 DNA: TGTGCCAGCAGTGTGGACAGGGCAGGGCAGCCCCAGCATTTT
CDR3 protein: CASSVDRAGQPQHF

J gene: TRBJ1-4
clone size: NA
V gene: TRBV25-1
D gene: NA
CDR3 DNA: TGTGCCAGCAGTGCTAGCGAGACTAATGAAAAACTGTTTTTT
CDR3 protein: CASSASETNEKLFF

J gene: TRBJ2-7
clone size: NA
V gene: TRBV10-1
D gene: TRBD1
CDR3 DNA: TGCGCCAGCAGTGACCCGAGGGGACAGACGACCTACGAGCAGTACTTC
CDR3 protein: CASSDPRGQTTYEQYF

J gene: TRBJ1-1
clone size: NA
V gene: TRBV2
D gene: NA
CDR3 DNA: TGTGCCAGCAGTGTTACCGGGACGGACACTGAAGCTTTCTTT
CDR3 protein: CASSVTGTDTEAFF

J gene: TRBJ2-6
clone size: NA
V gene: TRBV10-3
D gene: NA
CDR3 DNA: TGTGCCATCGCTGGGCAGGGGAACACCGGGGCCAACGTCCTGACTTTC
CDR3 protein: CAIAGQGNTGANVLTF

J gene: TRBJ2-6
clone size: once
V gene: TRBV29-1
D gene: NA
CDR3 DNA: TGCAGCGTCCTGACGGCGGCGGGGGCCAACGTCCTGACTTTC
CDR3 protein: CSVLTAAGANVLTF

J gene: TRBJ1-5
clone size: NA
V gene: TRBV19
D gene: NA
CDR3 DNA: TGTGCCAGTAGTATTCCCACTTTCGAAAGTGTTACAGGCAATCAGCCCCAGCATTTT
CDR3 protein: CASSIPTFESVTGNQPQHF

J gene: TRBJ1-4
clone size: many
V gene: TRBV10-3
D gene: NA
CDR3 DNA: TGTGCCAGCAAACCCGCGGGAGCCGAACGGAAACTGTTTTTT
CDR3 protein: CASKPAGAERKLFF